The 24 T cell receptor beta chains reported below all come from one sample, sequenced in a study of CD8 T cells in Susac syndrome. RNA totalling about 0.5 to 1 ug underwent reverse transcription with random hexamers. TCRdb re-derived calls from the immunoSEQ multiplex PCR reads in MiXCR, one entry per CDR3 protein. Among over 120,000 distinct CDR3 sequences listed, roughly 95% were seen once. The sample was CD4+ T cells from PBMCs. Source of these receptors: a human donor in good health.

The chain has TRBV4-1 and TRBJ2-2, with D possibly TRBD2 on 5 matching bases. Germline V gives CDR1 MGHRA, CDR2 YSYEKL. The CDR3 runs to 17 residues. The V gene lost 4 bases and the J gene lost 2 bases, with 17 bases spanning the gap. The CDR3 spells CASSLTFGLANTGELFF. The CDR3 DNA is TGCGCCAGCAGCCTAACTTTCGGGCTAGCCAACACCGGGGAGCTGTTTTTT.

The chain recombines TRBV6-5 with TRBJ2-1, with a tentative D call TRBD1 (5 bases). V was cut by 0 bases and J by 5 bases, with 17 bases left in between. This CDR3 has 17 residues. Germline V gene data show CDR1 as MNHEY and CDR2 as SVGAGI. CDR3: CASSYSSGHTKNNEQFF. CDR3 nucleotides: TGTGCCAGCAGTTACTCTTCAGGACATACTAAGAACAATGAGCAGTTCTTC.

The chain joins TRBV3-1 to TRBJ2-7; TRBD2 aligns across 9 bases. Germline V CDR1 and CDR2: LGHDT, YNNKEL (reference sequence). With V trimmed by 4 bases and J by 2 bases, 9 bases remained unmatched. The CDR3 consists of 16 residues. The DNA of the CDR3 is TGTGCCAGCAGCCTCGTTAGCGGGAGACGAACCTACGAGCAGTACTTC. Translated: CASSLVSGRRTYEQYF.

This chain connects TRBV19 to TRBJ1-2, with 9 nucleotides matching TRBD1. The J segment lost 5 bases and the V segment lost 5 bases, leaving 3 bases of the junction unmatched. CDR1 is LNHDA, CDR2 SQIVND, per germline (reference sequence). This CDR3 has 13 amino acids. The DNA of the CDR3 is TGTGCCAGTAGTGAGACAGGGGGATATGGCTACACCTTC. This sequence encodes CASSETGGYGYTF.

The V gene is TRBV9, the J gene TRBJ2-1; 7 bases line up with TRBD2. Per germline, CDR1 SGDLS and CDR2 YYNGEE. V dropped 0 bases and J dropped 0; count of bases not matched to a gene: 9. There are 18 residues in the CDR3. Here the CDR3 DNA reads TGTGCCAGCAGCGTAGAGGCAGCGGGGTCCAGCTCCTACAATGAGCAGTTCTTC. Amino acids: CASSVEAAGSSSYNEQFF.

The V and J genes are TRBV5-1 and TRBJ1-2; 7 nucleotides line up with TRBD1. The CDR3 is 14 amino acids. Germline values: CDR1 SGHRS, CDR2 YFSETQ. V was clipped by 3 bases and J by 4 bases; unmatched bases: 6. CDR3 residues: CASSSPGQTYGYTF. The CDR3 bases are TGCGCCAGCAGCTCACCGGGACAGACCTATGGCTACACCTTC.

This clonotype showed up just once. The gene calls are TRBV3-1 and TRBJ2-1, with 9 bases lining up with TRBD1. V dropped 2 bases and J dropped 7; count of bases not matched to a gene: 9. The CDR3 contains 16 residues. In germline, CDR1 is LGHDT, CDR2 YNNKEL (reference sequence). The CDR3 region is CASSQWGTGFLNEQFF. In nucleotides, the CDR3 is TGTGCCAGCAGCCAATGGGGGACAGGGTTTTTGAATGAGCAGTTCTTC.

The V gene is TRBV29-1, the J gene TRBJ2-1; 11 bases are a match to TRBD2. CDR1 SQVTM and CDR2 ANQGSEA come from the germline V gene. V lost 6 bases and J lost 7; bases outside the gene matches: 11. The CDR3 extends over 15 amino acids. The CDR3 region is CSVTPRLAGRNEQFF. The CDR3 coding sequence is TGCAGCGTAACCCCCAGACTAGCGGGAAGGAATGAGCAGTTCTTC.

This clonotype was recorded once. The CDR3 sequence: CASSSPGLAGRAGETQYF. DNA for the CDR3: TGTGCCAGCAGCTCCCCGGGACTAGCGGGAAGGGCGGGTGAGACCCAGTACTTC. The chain links TRBV7-9 to TRBJ2-5, with 13 bases matching TRBD2. After removal of 4 bases from V and 5 bases from J, the junction contained 13 bases not matched to a gene. Germline-derived CDR1 and CDR2 are SEHNR and FQNEAQ (reference sequence). The CDR3 runs to 18 residues.

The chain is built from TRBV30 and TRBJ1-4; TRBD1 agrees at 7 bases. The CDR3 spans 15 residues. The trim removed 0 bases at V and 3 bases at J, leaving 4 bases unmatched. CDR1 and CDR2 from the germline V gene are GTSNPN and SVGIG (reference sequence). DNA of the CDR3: TGTGCCTGGAGTGTTGGGACAGCCTCTAATGAAAAACTGTTTTTT. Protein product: CAWSVGTASNEKLFF. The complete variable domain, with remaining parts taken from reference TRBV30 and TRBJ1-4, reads SQTIHQWPATLVQPVGSPLSLECTVEGTSNPNLYWYRQAAGRGLQLLFYSVGIGQISSEVPQNLSASRPQDRQFILSSKKLLLSDSGFYLCAWSVGTASNEKLFFGSGTQLSVL.

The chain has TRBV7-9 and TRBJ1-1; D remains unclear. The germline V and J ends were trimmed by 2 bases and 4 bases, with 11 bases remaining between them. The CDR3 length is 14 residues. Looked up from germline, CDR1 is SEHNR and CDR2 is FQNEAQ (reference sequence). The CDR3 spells CASSLKGGSTEAFF. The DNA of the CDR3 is TGTGCCAGCAGCTTAAAGGGCGGGAGCACTGAAGCTTTCTTT.

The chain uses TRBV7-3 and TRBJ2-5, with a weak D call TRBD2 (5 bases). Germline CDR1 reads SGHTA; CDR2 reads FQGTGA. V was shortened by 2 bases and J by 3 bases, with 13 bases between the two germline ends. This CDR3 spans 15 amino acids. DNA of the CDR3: TGTGCCAGCAGCTTAGGCCCCCTGGGAGAAGAGACCCAGTACTTC. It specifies CASSLGPLGEETQYF.

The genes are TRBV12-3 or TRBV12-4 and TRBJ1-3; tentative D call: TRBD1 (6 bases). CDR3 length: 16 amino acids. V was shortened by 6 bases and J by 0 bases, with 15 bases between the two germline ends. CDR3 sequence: CASSPARGGSGNTIYF. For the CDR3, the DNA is TGTGCCAGCAGCCCCGCCAGGGGAGGCTCTGGAAACACCATATATTTT.

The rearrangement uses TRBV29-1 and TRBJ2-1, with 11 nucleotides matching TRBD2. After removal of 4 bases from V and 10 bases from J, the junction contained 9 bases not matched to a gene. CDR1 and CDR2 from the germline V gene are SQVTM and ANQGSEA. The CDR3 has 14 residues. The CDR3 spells CSVGGIAGGGEQFF. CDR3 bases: TGCAGCGTTGGGGGGATAGCGGGAGGGGGGGAGCAGTTCTTC.

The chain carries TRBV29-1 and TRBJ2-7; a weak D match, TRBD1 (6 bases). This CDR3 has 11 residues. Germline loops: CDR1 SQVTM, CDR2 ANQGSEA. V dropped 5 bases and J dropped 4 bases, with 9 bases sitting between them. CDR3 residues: CSVKDRYEQYF. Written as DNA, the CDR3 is TGCAGCGTTAAGGACAGATACGAGCAGTACTTC.

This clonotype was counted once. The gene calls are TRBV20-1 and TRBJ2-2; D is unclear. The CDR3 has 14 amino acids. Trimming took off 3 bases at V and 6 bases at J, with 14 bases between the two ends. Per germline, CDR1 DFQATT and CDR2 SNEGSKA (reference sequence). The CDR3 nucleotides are TGCAGTGCTAGCCCGCGCCGCTTAGCCGGGGAGCTGTTTTTT. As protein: CSASPRRLAGELFF.

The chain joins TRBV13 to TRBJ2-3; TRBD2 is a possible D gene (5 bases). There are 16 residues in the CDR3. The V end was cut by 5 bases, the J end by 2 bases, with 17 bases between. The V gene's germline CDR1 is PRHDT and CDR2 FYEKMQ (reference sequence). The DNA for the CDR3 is TGTGCCAGCAGCCTCCTCACCCGGGGAGACACAGATACGCAGTATTTT. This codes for CASSLLTRGDTDTQYF.

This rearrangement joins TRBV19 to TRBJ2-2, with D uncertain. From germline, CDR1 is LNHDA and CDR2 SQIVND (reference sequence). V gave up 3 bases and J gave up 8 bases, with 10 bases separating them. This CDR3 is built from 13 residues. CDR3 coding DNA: TGTGCCAGTAGTATGATTTTTGCTGGGGAGCTGTTTTTT. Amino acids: CASSMIFAGELFF. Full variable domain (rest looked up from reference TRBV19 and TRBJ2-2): DGGITQSPKYLFRKEGQNVTLSCEQNLNHDAMYWYRQDPGQGLRLIYYSQIVNDFQKGDIAEGYSVSREKKESFPLTVTSAQKNPTAFYLCASSMIFAGELFFGEGSRLTVL.

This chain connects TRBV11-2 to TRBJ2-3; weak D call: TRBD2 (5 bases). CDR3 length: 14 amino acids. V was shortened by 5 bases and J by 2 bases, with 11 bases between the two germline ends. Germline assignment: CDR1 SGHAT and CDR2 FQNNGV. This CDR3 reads CASSPDFNTDTQYF. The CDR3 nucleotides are TGTGCCAGCAGCCCGGACTTCAACACAGATACGCAGTATTTT.

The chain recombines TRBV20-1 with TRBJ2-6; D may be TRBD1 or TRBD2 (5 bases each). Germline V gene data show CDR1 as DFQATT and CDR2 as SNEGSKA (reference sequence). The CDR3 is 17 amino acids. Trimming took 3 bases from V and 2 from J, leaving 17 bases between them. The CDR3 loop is CSARDWDLSAGANVLTF. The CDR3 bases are TGCAGTGCTAGGGACTGGGACCTTTCGGCTGGGGCCAACGTCCTGACTTTC.

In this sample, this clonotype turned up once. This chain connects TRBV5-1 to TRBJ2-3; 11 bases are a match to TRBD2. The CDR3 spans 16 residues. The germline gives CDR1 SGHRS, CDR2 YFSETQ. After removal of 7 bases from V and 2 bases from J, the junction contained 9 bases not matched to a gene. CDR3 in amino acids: CASFPGTSGFTDTQYF. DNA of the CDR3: TGCGCCAGCTTCCCCGGGACTAGCGGATTCACAGATACGCAGTATTTT.

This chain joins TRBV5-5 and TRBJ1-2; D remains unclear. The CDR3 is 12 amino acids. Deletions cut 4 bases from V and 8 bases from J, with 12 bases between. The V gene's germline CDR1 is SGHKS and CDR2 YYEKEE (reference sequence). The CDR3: CASSPERLGYTF. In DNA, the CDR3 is TGTGCCAGCAGCCCGGAACGGTTAGGCTACACCTTC.

The CDR3 sequence is CASTGALSGNTIYF. DNA of the CDR3: TGTGCCAGCACGGGGGCCCTCTCTGGAAACACCATATATTTT. The V and J genes are TRBV12-3 or TRBV12-4 and TRBJ1-3, with D perhaps TRBD1 (6 bases). The CDR3 is 14 amino acids. V was shortened by 7 bases and J by 0 bases, with 10 bases between the two germline ends.

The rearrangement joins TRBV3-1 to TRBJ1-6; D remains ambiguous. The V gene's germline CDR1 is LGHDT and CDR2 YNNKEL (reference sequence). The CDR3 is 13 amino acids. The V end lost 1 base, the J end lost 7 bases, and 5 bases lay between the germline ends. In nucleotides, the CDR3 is TGTGCCAGCAGCCAAGCTAGAAATTCACCCCTCCACTTT. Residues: CASSQARNSPLHF. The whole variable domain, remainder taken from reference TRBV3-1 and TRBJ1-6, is DTAVSQTPKYLVTQMGNDKSIKCEQNLGHDTMYWYKQDSKKFLKIMFSYNNKELIINETVPNRFSPKSPDKAHLNLHINSLELGDSAVYFCASSQARNSPLHFGNGTRLTVT.